This T cell receptor (beta chain) was identified in a study of identical twins. This clonotype was recorded a few times. In TCRdb, the 5' RACE reads were re-called with MiXCR into one record per CDR3 protein. The sample includes some 440,000 distinct CDR3 sequences, roughly a quarter seen only once; the top ten take just under 3%. Trimming cost V 1 base and J 5 bases, with 5 bases left between them. The CDR3 runs 12 residues. The same sample was also used in a study of T cells expressing NK-cell markers.

This receptor was obtained from a woman aged 18-29 years in good health. The chain employs TRBV12-3 or TRBV12-4 and TRBJ2-5; D is undetermined. The sequenced material came from CD4+ T cells sorted from blood. Here the CDR3 DNA reads TGTGCCAGCAGTTTAGGATGGGAGACCCAGTACTTC. It encodes CASSLGWETQYF.